This passage covers 30 T cell receptor beta chains from one sample sequenced in a study of a mutant IDH1 vaccine in newly diagnosed glioma (dated by TCRdb to the early 2020s). The time point label for this specimen denotes: baseline, week 1 (first vaccination visit). The intended sense of this specimen's treatment or condition label: pre-vaccination baseline after standard-of-care therapy. The library was made by the immunoSEQ multiplex PCR assay. Held by TCRdb, this immuneACCESS table contains in-frame sequences only and omits some clones. Under half of the omission traces to an unresolved V gene where checked; the cause of the rest is unknown. This sample holds around 50,000 clones; 86% were observed only once. The ten largest clones take up around 2.5% of the sample. Sample: PBMCs, taken from a glioma patient treated with radiotherapy, temozolomide or both. The receptors here all came from a man aged 40-49 years with glioma.

This chain links TRBV21-1 with TRBJ1-2. TRBV21-1 is a known pseudogene. The CDR3 runs 11 residues. The CDR3 sequence is CASSKLDGYTF. Written as DNA, the CDR3 is TGTGCCAGCAGCAAGTTAGACGGCTACACCTTC.

The chain is built from TRBV7-2 and TRBJ1-5; TRBD1 matches 7 bases. CDR3 length: 16 residues. The ends lost 3 bases at V and 3 bases at J; junction bases unmatched: 8. CDR1 and CDR2 from the germline V gene are SGHTA and FQGNSA. The CDR3 bases are TGTGCCAGCAGCTTTTGGGGCAGGGGGGACAATCAGCCCCAGCATTTT. As protein: CASSFWGRGDNQPQHF. Complete variable domain (other parts from reference TRBV7-2 and TRBJ1-5): GAGVSQSPSNKVTEKGKDVELRCDPISGHTALYWYRQSLGQGLEFLIYFQGNSAPDKSGLPSDRFSAERTGGSVSTLTIQRTQQEDSAVYLCASSFWGRGDNQPQHFGDGTRLSIL.

In this sample, this clone turned up once. The chain couples TRBV27 to TRBJ1-1, with 10 bases that match TRBD1. V lost 6 bases, J lost 12 bases, and 10 bases stayed unmatched. From germline, CDR1 is MNHEY and CDR2 SMNVEV (reference sequence). The CDR3 length is 13 residues. The CDR3 DNA reads TGTGCCAGCAGCCTCCGGGACAGGGGCTCATCTTTCTTT. Its protein is CASSLRDRGSSFF.

The V gene is TRBV9, the J gene TRBJ2-7; 9 nucleotides match TRBD2. Germline-derived CDR1 and CDR2 are SGDLS and YYNGEE. V lost 3 bases to trimming and J lost 1 base; unmatched junction nucleotides: 5. This CDR3 has 15 amino acids. Written as DNA, the CDR3 is TGTGCCAGCAGCGACGGGACTAGCTGGTCCTACGAGCAGTACTTC. Translated: CASSDGTSWSYEQYF.

This chain connects TRBV4-1 to TRBJ2-7; 9 bases fit TRBD1. The CDR3 runs 15 residues. The germline CDR1 and CDR2 sequences are MGHRA and YSYEKL. V shed 0 bases, J shed 7 bases, and the junction held 7 bases outside the gene matches. The CDR3 sequence: CASSQDWTGAREQYF. The CDR3 DNA reads TGCGCCAGCAGCCAAGATTGGACAGGGGCAAGGGAGCAGTACTTC.

This rearrangement joins TRBV2 to TRBJ2-7, with 14 bases that match TRBD2. The CDR3 sequence is 16 residues long. Unmatched junction bases numbered 5, after V lost 4 bases and J lost 3 bases. Germline loops: CDR1 SNHLY, CDR2 FYNNEI. The CDR3 loop reads CASSGGLAGDLYEQYF. CDR3 sequence (DNA): TGTGCCAGCAGTGGGGGACTAGCGGGGGACCTCTACGAGCAGTACTTC.

This clone came up once. V and J are TRBV7-7 and TRBJ2-5, with 9 bases that match TRBD1. This CDR3 is built from 14 residues. CDR1 SSHAT and CDR2 FNYEAQ come from the germline V gene (reference sequence). The ends lost 6 bases at V and 6 bases at J; junction bases unmatched: 8. CDR3 DNA: TGTGCCAGCAGTTCACAGGGGGCATCGAAGACCCAGTACTTC. This translates into CASSSQGASKTQYF. Combining the CDR3 with reference TRBV7-7 and TRBJ2-5 gives the whole variable domain GAGVSQSPRYKVTKRGQDVTLRCDPISSHATLYWYQQALGQGPEFLTYFNYEAQPDKSGLPSDRFSAERPEGSISTLTIQRTEQRDSAMYRCASSSQGASKTQYFGPGTRLLVL.

On this clone itself: A junction boundary mismatches the germline segment, possibly from a read error. This chain uses TRBV19 with TRBJ2-1; 12 bases are shared with TRBD2. CDR1 and CDR2 (germline): LNHDA, SQIVND (reference sequence). The CDR3 runs 17 residues. CDR3 sequence: CASSGGLAGPDLDDQFF. The CDR3 nucleotides are TGTGCCAGTAGTGGGGGACTAGCGGGCCCGGATCTCGATGATCAGTTCTTC.

This chain joins TRBV7-2 and TRBJ2-5; unclear D gene. With 1 base removed from V and 0 bases from J, the gap between germline ends came to 6 bases. The CDR3 loop spans 14 amino acids. Germline assignment: CDR1 SGHTA and CDR2 FQGNSA. The CDR3 spells CASSLGPNQETQYF. The CDR3 nucleotides read TGTGCCAGCAGCTTAGGGCCGAACCAAGAGACCCAGTACTTC.

This chain connects TRBV11-3 to TRBJ2-2, with D perhaps matching TRBD1 (5 bases). V lost 4 bases to trimming and J lost 7 bases, with 10 bases between them. Germline V gives CDR1 SGHNT, CDR2 YENEEA. This CDR3 has 13 residues. CDR3 nucleotides: TGTGCCAGCAGCTACAGGATCGACGGGGAGCTGTTTTTT. Translating it yields CASSYRIDGELFF.

The gene calls are TRBV5-1 and TRBJ2-1; 13 bases align to TRBD2. This CDR3 comprises 16 residues. V lost 2 bases, J lost 8 bases, and 7 bases stayed unmatched. Germline assignment: CDR1 SGHRS and CDR2 YFSETQ. CDR3 DNA: TGCGCCAGCAGCTTAGATGGACTAGCGGGAGCCTATGAGCAGTTCTTC. Its translation: CASSLDGLAGAYEQFF.

This chain joins TRBV18 and TRBJ2-3, with 7 positions matching TRBD1. Germline lookup yields CDR1 KGHSH and CDR2 LQKENI. Trimming took 3 bases from V and 2 from J; bases not matched to a gene: 2. The CDR3 runs to 14 residues. The CDR3 loop is CASSPGQVTDTQYF. For the CDR3, the DNA is TGTGCCAGCTCACCTGGACAGGTCACAGATACGCAGTATTTT.

J is TRBJ2-5 and V is TRBV28; D is unresolved. Looked up from germline, CDR1 is MDHEN and CDR2 is SYDVKM. Trimming removed 1 base from V and 0 bases from J, with 0 bases in between. This CDR3 is 12 amino acids long. The CDR3 loop reads CASSLYQETQYF. The CDR3 coding sequence is TGTGCCAGCAGTTTATACCAAGAGACCCAGTACTTC. The full variable domain, completed using reference TRBV28 and TRBJ2-5, is DVKVTQSSRYLVKRTGEKVFLECVQDMDHENMFWYRQDPGLGLRLIYFSYDVKMKEKGDIPEGYSVSREKKERFSLILESASTNQTSMYLCASSLYQETQYFGPGTRLLVL.

The J gene is TRBJ1-1, the V gene TRBV7-9, with 7 bases aligning to TRBD1. The V segment lost 3 bases and the J segment 8 bases; nucleotides outside the gene matches: 9. Germline V gives CDR1 SEHNR, CDR2 FQNEAQ (reference sequence). This CDR3 region has 14 residues. Here the CDR3 reads CASSFGQGGAEAFF. In DNA form, the CDR3 reads TGTGCCAGCAGCTTTGGTCAGGGGGGGGCGGAAGCTTTCTTT.

The chain is built from TRBV13 and TRBJ2-7, with 7 nucleotides matching TRBD2. With V trimmed by 4 bases and J by 1 base, 10 bases remained unmatched. The germline CDR1 and CDR2 sequences are PRHDT and FYEKMQ (reference sequence). The CDR3 sequence is 16 residues long. CDR3: CASSWEGLGGSYEQYF. The CDR3 nucleotides read TGTGCCAGCAGCTGGGAGGGGTTGGGTGGTTCCTACGAGCAGTACTTC. Drawing the rest from reference TRBV13 and TRBJ2-7, the complete variable domain is AAGVIQSPRHLIKEKRETATLKCYPIPRHDTVYWYQQGPGQDPQFLISFYEKMQSDKGSIPDRFSAQQFSDYHSELNMSSLELGDSALYFCASSWEGLGGSYEQYFGPGTRLTVT.

This clone was seen more than once but under ten times. This rearrangement joins TRBV7-3 to TRBJ2-1; maybe TRBD2 (5 bases). The ends were cut back, 1 base at V and 7 bases at J, with 8 bases in the middle. CDR1 SGHTA and CDR2 FQGTGA come from the germline V gene. The CDR3 covers 13 residues. Here the CDR3 reads CASSLNPGNEQFF. As DNA, the CDR3 is TGTGCCAGCAGCTTAAATCCGGGGAATGAGCAGTTCTTC.

This clone was found once. The chain has TRBV5-1 and TRBJ2-7, with 14 bases identical to TRBD2. The CDR3 runs 15 residues. The V and J ends lost 4 bases and 6 bases, in that order; junction bases with no gene match: 6. From germline, CDR1 is SGHRS and CDR2 YFSETQ. CDR3 sequence: CASSPGLAGEVEQYF. CDR3 nucleotides: TGCGCCAGCAGCCCGGGACTAGCGGGGGAAGTCGAGCAGTACTTC.

The rearrangement uses TRBV28 and TRBJ2-7, with D maybe TRBD1 (6 bases). The CDR3 is 13 amino acids. V lost 6 bases to trimming and J lost 3 bases, with 12 bases between them. From germline, CDR1 is MDHEN and CDR2 SYDVKM. CDR3: CASRSGTLYEQYF. The CDR3 bases are TGTGCCAGCAGATCCGGGACACTCTACGAGCAGTACTTC.

The chain joins TRBV29-1 to TRBJ2-7, with D unclear. Germline V lookup: CDR1 SQVTM, CDR2 ANQGSEA. Trimming took off 4 bases at V and 1 base at J, with 14 bases between the two ends. This CDR3 is built from 14 residues. The CDR3 DNA is TGCAGCGTTGTAAGTCAGGAGTATTCCTACGAGCAGTACTTC. Translated: CSVVSQEYSYEQYF.

V usage is TRBV7-2 and J usage is TRBJ2-3, with TRBD2 identical over 10 bases. This CDR3 has 15 residues. In germline, CDR1 is SGHTA, CDR2 FQGNSA. The trim removed 8 bases at V and 2 bases at J, leaving 7 bases unmatched. Written as DNA, the CDR3 is TGTGCCAGCTTACTAGCGGGGACAATCACAGATACGCAGTATTTT. Protein sequence: CASLLAGTITDTQYF.

The chain recombines TRBV10-3 with TRBJ2-1, with TRBD2 matching over 12 bases. The CDR3 is made up of 15 amino acids. Germline-derived CDR1 and CDR2 are ENHRY and SYGVKD. J was trimmed by 5 bases and V by 3 bases; bases with no gene match: 2. The CDR3 loop is CAISDRLAGDNEQFF. CDR3 nucleotide sequence: TGTGCCATCAGTGATCGACTAGCGGGAGACAATGAGCAGTTCTTC.

This rearrangement joins TRBV29-1 to TRBJ1-2, with D maybe TRBD1 (5 bases). V lost 5 bases and J 2 bases, leaving 12 bases between the germline ends. This CDR3 spans 13 amino acids. In germline, CDR1 is SQVTM, CDR2 ANQGSEA. The CDR3: CSVIGAVNYGYTF. DNA for the CDR3: TGCAGCGTTATTGGGGCGGTGAACTATGGCTACACCTTC.

The CDR3 coding sequence is TGTGCCAGCCAGACAGGTCATAATTCACCCCTCCACTTT. Its protein product is CASQTGHNSPLHF. This chain links TRBV25-1 with TRBJ1-6; weak D call: TRBD1 (6 bases). CDR3 length: 13 residues. Germline V gene sequence: CDR1 MGHDK, CDR2 SYGVNS. Trimming pared 8 bases from V and 5 bases from J, leaving 10 bases between.

The rearrangement uses TRBV27 and TRBJ1-1, with D possibly being TRBD1 (5 bases). CDR3 length equals 16 residues. Germline V gives CDR1 MNHEY, CDR2 SMNVEV (reference sequence). Between the trimmed V and J ends, which lost 3 bases and 3 bases, there was a span of 17 bases. This chain's CDR3 is CASSLGGLGRDTEAFF. The CDR3, as DNA: TGTGCCAGCAGTTTGGGGGGTTTGGGAAGGGACACTGAAGCTTTCTTT.

The chain carries TRBV6-5 and TRBJ1-4, with 9 bases that match TRBD1. The CDR3 contains 14 residues. V lost 7 bases, J lost 7 bases, and 7 bases stayed unmatched. Germline lookup yields CDR1 MNHEY and CDR2 SVGAGI. This CDR3 is CASKNRGRSEKLFF. The CDR3 region has the DNA TGTGCCAGCAAAAACAGGGGGCGGAGTGAAAAACTGTTTTTT.

The chain combines TRBV2 with TRBJ1-4, with D unresolved. V gave up 6 bases and J gave up 10 bases, with 9 bases separating them. This CDR3 region has 11 residues. Germline V gives CDR1 SNHLY, CDR2 FYNNEI. DNA of the CDR3: TGTGCCAGCAGGGACGCGGGAAAACTGTTTTTT. It specifies CASRDAGKLFF.

The genes are TRBV7-9 and TRBJ1-2; possible D gene TRBD1, 6 bases. With 5 bases removed from V and 7 bases from J, the gap between germline ends came to 17 bases. Per the germline V gene, CDR1 is SEHNR and CDR2 is FQNEAQ (reference sequence). The CDR3 has 14 residues. The CDR3 sequence is CASSPEQGGGGYTF. Here the CDR3 DNA reads TGTGCCAGCAGCCCAGAACAGGGAGGTGGTGGCTACACCTTC.

The chain employs TRBV10-3 and TRBJ2-7; a possible D gene is TRBD1 (5 bases). V was pared by 4 bases and J by 3 bases, with 7 bases between. The length of the CDR3 is 12 residues. Germline CDR1 is ENHRY and CDR2 is SYGVKD. CDR3 DNA sequence: TGTGCCATCAGTGTTAGGGGCTACGAGCAGTACTTC. This sequence encodes CAISVRGYEQYF.

This chain links TRBV7-2 with TRBJ2-3; 8 bases are shared with TRBD2. The CDR3 runs to 16 residues. Unmatched junction bases numbered 8, after V lost 5 bases and J lost 1 base. Germline loops: CDR1 SGHTA, CDR2 FQGNSA. The CDR3 here is CASSPQAGDGTDTQYF. Here the CDR3 DNA reads TGTGCCAGCAGCCCTCAAGCGGGAGACGGCACAGATACGCAGTATTTT.

The chain carries TRBV2 and TRBJ1-4; D unclear. Trimming removed 4 bases from V and 6 bases from J, with 9 bases in between. Per germline, CDR1 SNHLY and CDR2 FYNNEI. The CDR3 is 13 amino acids. The CDR3 coding sequence is TGTGCCAGCAGTGTGGAGAGGGATGAAAAACTGTTTTTT. This codes for CASSVERDEKLFF.